This TCR beta chain was identified in a study of beta chain features in type 1 diabetes. CDR1 SGHDN and CDR2 FVKESK come from the germline V gene. Between the trimmed V and J ends, which lost 1 base and 8 bases, there was a span of 18 bases. This CDR3 spans 16 amino acids. Expressed TCRB transcripts were sequenced, since all the RNA that had been isolated was reverse transcribed. For naive, central memory and regulatory T cell samples, reads averaged roughly 3.5 million. Produced via immunoSEQ multiplex PCR; TCRdb's table is partial and in-frame only. Of 300,000 to 450,000 clones in the sample, about 19% were seen once.

The sequence was obtained from a woman in her late teens or twenties in good health. The chain combines TRBV14 with TRBJ2-1, with a weak D call TRBD2 (6 bases). Sequencing used naive CD4+ T cells from blood. CDR3 sequence reads: CASSQGHGRGSDEQFF. The CDR3 DNA is TGTGCCAGCAGCCAAGGCCACGGGAGAGGGTCCGATGAGCAGTTCTTC.